This T cell receptor (beta chain) was found in a study of T cells in Graves' hyperthyroidism and ophthalmopathy. This CDR3 has 16 amino acids. Trimming cost V 0 bases and J 0 bases, with 13 bases left between them. CDR1 is SGHRS, CDR2 YFSETQ, per germline. Study outcomes and limitations: A median approximately 6.8 months before onset, the model predicted ophthalmopathy.

Concerning this clonotype: Its antigen is not known.

Researchers took RNA transcripts and amplified the TCR beta CDR3 regions from them. The HTBI set primed first-round TCR CDR3 RT-PCR. TCRdb recomputed calls from the multiplex PCR reads with MiXCR, one row per CDR3 protein. The table includes around 240,000 distinct CDR3 sequences, around 17% detected once. Sequenced material: blood. The V and J genes are TRBV5-1 and TRBJ2-7; a possible D gene is TRBD2 (6 bases). The receptor was derived from a woman aged 18-35 years with Graves' ophthalmopathy. CDR3 DNA: TGCGCCAGCAGCTTGGCTGGGGGTAGCGGCTCCTACGAGCAGTACTTC. Amino acid sequence: CASSLAGGSGSYEQYF.